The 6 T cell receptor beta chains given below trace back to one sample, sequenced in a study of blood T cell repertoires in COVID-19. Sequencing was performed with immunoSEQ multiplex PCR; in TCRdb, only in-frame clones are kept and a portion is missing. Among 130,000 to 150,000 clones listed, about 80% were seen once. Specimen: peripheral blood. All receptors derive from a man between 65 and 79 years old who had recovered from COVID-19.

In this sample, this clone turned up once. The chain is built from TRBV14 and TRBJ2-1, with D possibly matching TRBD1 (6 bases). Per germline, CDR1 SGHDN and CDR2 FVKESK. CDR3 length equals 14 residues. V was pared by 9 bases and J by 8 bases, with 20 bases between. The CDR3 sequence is CASRGRGIGHEQFF. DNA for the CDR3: TGTGCCAGTAGGGGAAGGGGGATTGGGCATGAGCAGTTCTTC.

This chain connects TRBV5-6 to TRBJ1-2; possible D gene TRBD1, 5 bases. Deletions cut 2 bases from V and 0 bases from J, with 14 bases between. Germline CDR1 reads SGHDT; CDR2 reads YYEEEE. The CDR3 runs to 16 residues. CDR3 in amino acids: CASSFQGTGANYGYTF. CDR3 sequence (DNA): TGTGCCAGCAGCTTTCAAGGAACAGGAGCTAACTATGGCTACACCTTC.

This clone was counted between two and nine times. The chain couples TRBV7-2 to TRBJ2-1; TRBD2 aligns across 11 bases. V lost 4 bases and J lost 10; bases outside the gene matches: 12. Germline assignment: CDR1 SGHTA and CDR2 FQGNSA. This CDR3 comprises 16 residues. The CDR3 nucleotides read TGTGCCAGCAGCTCCGGCCGGACTAGCGGGTCGACGGAGCAGTTCTTC. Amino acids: CASSSGRTSGSTEQFF.

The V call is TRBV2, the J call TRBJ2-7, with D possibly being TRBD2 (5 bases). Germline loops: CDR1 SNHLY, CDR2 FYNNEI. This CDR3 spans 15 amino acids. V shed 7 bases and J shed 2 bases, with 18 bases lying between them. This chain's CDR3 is CASIDRGFSPYEQYF. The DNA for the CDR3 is TGTGCCAGCATTGATCGGGGTTTTTCCCCCTACGAGCAGTACTTC.

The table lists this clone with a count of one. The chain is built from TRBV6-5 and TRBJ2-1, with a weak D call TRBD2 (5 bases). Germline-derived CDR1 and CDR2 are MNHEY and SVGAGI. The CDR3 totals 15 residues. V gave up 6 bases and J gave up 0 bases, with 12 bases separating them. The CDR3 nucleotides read TGTGCCAGCAGAGAGGGTTGGAGCTCCTACAATGAGCAGTTCTTC. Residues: CASREGWSSYNEQFF.

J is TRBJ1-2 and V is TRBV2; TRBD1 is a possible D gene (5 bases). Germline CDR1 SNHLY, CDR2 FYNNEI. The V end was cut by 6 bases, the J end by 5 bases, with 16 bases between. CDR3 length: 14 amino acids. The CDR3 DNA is TGTGCCAGCAGGGTACAGACAGACAATTATGGCTACACCTTC. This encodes CASRVQTDNYGYTF.